This TCR beta chain emerged from a study of blood T cell repertoires in COVID-19. Study-wide background: COVID-19 samples collected from the United States, Italy and Spain covered acute and convalescent phases. PBMCs, B-cell-depleted T cells, or T cells provided the cDNA or gDNA that made up the material.

As originally analysed: Scientists estimated how many nucleated cells there were by amplifying reference gene primers. This table comes from immunoSEQ multiplex PCR, and its TCRdb copy is limited to in-frame clones, with some not included. Clone size and the V and J calls come from that table; the DNA yielded D and trimming. This sample yields around 130,000 clones, of which 60% to 80% are seen a single time; 7.9% belongs to the top ten. With V trimmed by 2 bases and J by 5 bases, 8 bases remained unmatched. Germline values: CDR1 SGHNT, CDR2 YYREEE (reference sequence). The CDR3 runs to 15 residues. The TCR originated in a human donor in a cohort sampled during active COVID-19. Sequenced material: peripheral blood. The chain employs TRBV5-4 and TRBJ2-7; TRBD2 matches 9 bases. CDR3 protein: CASSFSGGRAHEQYF. The CDR3 DNA reads as TGTGCCAGCAGCTTTTCTGGCGGGAGGGCCCACGAGCAGTACTTC.